The clone carrying this T cell receptor (beta chain) was recorded at least ten times. Antigen unknown. V was clipped by 0 bases and J by 7 bases, with 11 bases between them. From germline, CDR1 is SGHNT and CDR2 YYREEE (reference sequence). The CDR3 runs 13 residues. Broader study findings: Tumor-infiltrating Treg TCR alpha and beta sequences overlapped most with tumor naive CD4+ T cells, then blood naive.

Semi-nested PCR with Nested Universal Primer A followed constant-region reverse priming of full-length variable regions. From the 5' RACE reads, TCRdb called clonotypes with MiXCR, one entry per CDR3 protein. The table has fewer than 25,000 distinct CDR3 sequences, about 31% seen once. CD25-based Treg depletion was applied to purified naive CD4+ T cells. The receptor comes from a female donor with breast cancer. The rearrangement joins TRBV5-4 to TRBJ2-7; tentatively, D is TRBD1 (5 bases). The specimen sequenced was tumor-infiltrating naive CD4+ T cells sorted from the breast tumor. Subset: naive CD4+ T cells, CD4+CD45RA+CD25-. The CDR3 DNA sequence: TGTGCCAGCAGCTTGGTCACCAAGGGGGAGCAGTACTTC. Protein: CASSLVTKGEQYF.